This T cell receptor beta chain is from a study of HIV-infected patients and healthy controls. Whole blood was used without fractionation, so all unsorted peripheral T cells were included. Control samples came from over eight uninfected healthy donors, four of them resampled after roughly 3 months. This clonotype was counted at least ten times. What it binds is not known. cDNA was made from around 0.45 ug RNA using alpha and beta constant primers. Using multiplexing indices, alpha and beta chain libraries were generated apart by chain-specific third strand synthesis. Via MiXCR, TCRdb re-called the 5' RACE reads, giving one row per CDR3 protein. Here the sample spans 8,500 to 11,000 distinct CDR3 sequences, approximately 8.2% being singletons. Overall study results and limits: MAIT alpha-chain CDR3s were frequent in healthy controls, depleted in HIV+. In HIV-infected patients, the apparent post-therapy Gini index recovery did not replicate in size-matched data. Eight alpha and eight beta V genes differed significantly in mean usage between HIV-infected patients and controls.

Germline CDR1 is SEHNR and CDR2 is FQNEAQ (reference sequence). This CDR3 is built from 13 residues. V lost 3 bases and J 2 bases, leaving 7 bases between the germline ends. The TCR was taken from an adult in good health. This sequence joins TRBV7-9 and TRBJ1-1; no definite D call. Sequenced sample: blood. CDR3 sequence: CASSFGINTEAFF. CDR3 sequence (DNA): TGTGCCAGCAGCTTTGGGATAAACACTGAAGCTTTCTTT. The full variable domain, in which reference TRBV7-9 and TRBJ1-1 provide the parts outside the CDR3, is DTGVSQNPRHKITKRGQNVTFRCDPISEHNRLYWYRQTLGQGPEFLTYFQNEAQLEKSRLLSDRFSAERPKGSFSTLEIQRTEQGDSAMYLCASSFGINTEAFFGQGTRLTVV.